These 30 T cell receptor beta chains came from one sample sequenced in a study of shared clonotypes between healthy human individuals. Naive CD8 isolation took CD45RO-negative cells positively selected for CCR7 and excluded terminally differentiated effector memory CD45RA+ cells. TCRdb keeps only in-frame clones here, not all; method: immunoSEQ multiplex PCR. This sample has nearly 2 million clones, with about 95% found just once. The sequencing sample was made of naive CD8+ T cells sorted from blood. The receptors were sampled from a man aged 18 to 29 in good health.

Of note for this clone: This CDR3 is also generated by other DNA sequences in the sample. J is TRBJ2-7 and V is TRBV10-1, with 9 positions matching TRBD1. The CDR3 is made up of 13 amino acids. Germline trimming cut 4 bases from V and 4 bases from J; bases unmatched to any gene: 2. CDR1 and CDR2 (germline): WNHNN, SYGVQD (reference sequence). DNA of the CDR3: TGCGCCAGCAGTGCCGGGACAGGGTACGAGCAGTACTTC. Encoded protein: CASSAGTGYEQYF.

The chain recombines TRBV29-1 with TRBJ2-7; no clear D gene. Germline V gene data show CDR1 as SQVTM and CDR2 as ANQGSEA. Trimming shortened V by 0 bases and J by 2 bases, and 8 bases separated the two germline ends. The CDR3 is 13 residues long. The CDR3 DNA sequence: TGCAGCGTTGAAGATCAGTTCACCTACGAGCAGTACTTC. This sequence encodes CSVEDQFTYEQYF.

CDR3 residues: CASSLVILGTDEQFF. As DNA, the CDR3 is TGCGCCAGCAGCTTGGTAATCCTCGGTACAGATGAGCAGTTCTTC. The rearrangement joins TRBV4-1 to TRBJ2-1; the D is unclear. In germline, CDR1 is MGHRA, CDR2 YSYEKL. Trimming left V 5 bases short and J 8 bases short, with 19 bases between. The CDR3 has 15 residues.

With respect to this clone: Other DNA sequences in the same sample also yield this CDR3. CDR3 in DNA: TGCGCCAGCAGCCAAGTTCTGGGGGGAGGCTATGGCTACACCTTC. Its translation is CASSQVLGGGYGYTF. This chain uses TRBV4-3 with TRBJ1-2; tentative D call: TRBD1 (5 bases). Deletions cut 1 base from V and 4 bases from J, with 13 bases between. Germline V CDR1 and CDR2: LGHNA, YSLEER. The CDR3 runs to 15 residues.

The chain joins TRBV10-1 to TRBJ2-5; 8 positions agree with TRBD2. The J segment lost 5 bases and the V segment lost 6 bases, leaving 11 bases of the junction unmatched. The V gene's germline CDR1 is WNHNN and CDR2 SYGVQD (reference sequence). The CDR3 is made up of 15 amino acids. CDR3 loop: CASRLSVAGRETQYF. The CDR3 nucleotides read TGCGCCAGCAGGCTCAGTGTAGCGGGGCGGGAGACCCAGTACTTC.

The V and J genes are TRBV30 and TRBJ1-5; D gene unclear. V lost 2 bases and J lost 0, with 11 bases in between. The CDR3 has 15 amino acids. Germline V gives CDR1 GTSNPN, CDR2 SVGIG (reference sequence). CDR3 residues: CAWSLGVYSNQPQHF. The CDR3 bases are TGTGCCTGGAGTCTCGGAGTATATAGCAATCAGCCCCAGCATTTT.

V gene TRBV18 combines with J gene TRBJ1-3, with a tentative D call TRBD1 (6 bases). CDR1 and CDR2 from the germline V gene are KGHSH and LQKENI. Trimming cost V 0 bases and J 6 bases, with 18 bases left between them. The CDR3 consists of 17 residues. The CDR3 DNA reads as TGTGCCAGCTCACCACCGCCAGGGGAGGAAAGGCAAAACACCATATATTTT. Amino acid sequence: CASSPPPGEERQNTIYF.

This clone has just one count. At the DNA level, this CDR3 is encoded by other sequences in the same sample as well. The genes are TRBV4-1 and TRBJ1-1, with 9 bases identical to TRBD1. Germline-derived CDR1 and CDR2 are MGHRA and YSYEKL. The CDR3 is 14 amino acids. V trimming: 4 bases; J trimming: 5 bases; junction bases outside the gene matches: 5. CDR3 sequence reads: CASSPRQGGTEAFF. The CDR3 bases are TGCGCCAGCAGCCCACGACAGGGGGGGACTGAAGCTTTCTTT.

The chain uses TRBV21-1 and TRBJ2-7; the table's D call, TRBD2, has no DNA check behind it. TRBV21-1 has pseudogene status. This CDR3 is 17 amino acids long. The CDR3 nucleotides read TGTGCCAGCAGCAAGGTAAATCAGCGGGAGGGAATCCACGAGCAGTACTTC. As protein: CASSKVNQREGIHEQYF.

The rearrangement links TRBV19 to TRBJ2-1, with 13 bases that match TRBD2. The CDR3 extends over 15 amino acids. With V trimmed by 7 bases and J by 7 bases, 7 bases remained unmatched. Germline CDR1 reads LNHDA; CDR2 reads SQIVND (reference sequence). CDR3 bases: TGTGCCAGTACCCCGACTAGCGGGGGGTTGAATGAGCAGTTCTTC. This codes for CASTPTSGGLNEQFF. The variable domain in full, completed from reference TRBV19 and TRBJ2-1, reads DGGITQSPKYLFRKEGQNVTLSCEQNLNHDAMYWYRQDPGQGLRLIYYSQIVNDFQKGDIAEGYSVSREKKESFPLTVTSAQKNPTAFYLCASTPTSGGLNEQFFGPGTRLTVL.

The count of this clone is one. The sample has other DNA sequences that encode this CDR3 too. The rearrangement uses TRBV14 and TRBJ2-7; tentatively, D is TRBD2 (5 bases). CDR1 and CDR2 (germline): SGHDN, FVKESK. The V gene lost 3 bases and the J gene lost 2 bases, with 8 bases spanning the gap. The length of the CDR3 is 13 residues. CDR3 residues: CASSHGGAYEQYF. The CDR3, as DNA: TGTGCCAGCAGCCATGGAGGTGCCTACGAGCAGTACTTC.

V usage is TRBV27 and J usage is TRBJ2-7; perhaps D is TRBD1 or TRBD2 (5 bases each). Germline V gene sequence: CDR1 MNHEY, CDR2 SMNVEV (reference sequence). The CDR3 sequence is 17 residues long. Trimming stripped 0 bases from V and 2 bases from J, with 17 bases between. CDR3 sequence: CASSLSLGDVGAYEQYF. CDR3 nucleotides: TGTGCCAGCAGTTTATCTTTGGGGGACGTTGGGGCCTACGAGCAGTACTTC.

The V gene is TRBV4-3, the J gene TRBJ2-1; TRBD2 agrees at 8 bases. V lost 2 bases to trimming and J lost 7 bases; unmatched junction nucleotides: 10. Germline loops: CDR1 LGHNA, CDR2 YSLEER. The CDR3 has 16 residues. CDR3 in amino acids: CASSQSGTRGLNEQFF. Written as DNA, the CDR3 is TGCGCCAGCAGCCAATCCGGGACTAGGGGGTTGAATGAGCAGTTCTTC.

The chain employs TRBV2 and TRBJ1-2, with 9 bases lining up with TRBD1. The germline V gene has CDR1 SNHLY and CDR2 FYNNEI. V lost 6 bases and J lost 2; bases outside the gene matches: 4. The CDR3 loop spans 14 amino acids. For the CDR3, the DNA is TGTGCCAGCAGGGGGACAGGGTGGAACTATGGCTACACCTTC. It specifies CASRGTGWNYGYTF.

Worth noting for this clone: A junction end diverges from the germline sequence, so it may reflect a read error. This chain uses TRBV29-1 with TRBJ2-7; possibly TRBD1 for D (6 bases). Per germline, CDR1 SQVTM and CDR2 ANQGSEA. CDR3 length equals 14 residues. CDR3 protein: CSAEGSQGSYEQYF. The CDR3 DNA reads TGCAGCGCTGAAGGCTCACAGGGATCCTACGAGCAGTACTTC.

The CDR3 nucleotides read TGTGCCAGCAGTGATTGGACGGCCCTAGGCCAGCCCCAGCATTTT. Translation gives CASSDWTALGQPQHF. The chain is built from TRBV6-1 and TRBJ1-5, with no clear D. V gave up 3 bases and J gave up 7 bases, with 16 bases separating them. Germline V gene sequence: CDR1 MNHNS, CDR2 SASEGT. The CDR3 is 15 amino acids.

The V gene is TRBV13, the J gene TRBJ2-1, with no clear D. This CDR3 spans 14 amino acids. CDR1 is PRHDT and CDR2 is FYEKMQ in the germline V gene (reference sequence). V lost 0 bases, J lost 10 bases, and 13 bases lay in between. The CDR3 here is CASSLGRSNEEQFF. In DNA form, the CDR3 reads TGTGCCAGCAGCTTAGGACGGAGCAATGAGGAGCAGTTCTTC.

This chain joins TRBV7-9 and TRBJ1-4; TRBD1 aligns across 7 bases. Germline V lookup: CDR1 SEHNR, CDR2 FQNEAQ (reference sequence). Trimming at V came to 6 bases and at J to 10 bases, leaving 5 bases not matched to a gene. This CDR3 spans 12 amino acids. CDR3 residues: CASRQGVGKLFF. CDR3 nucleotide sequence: TGTGCCAGCAGGCAGGGGGTCGGAAAACTGTTTTTT.

This CDR3 reads CASSFDRGGSPLHF. The DNA of the CDR3 is TGTGCCAGCAGTTTTGACAGGGGGGGTTCACCCCTCCACTTT. The chain carries TRBV5-4 and TRBJ1-6; 9 bases are shared with TRBD1. Germline CDR1 reads SGHNT; CDR2 reads YYREEE (reference sequence). This CDR3 region has 14 residues. The J segment lost 9 bases and the V segment lost 5 bases, leaving 6 bases of the junction unmatched.

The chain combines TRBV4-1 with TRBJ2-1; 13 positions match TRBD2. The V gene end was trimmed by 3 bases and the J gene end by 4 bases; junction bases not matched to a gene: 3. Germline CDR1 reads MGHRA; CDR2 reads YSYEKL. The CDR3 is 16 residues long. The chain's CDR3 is CASSHAGLAGYNEQFF. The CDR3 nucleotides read TGCGCCAGCAGCCATGCGGGACTAGCGGGGTACAATGAGCAGTTCTTC.

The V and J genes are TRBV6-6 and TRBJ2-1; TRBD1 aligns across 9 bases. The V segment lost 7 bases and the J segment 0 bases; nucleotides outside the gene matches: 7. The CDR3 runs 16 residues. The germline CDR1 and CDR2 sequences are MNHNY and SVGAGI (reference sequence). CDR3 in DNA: TGTGCCAGCACCCTAGACAGGGGGGTCTCCTACAATGAGCAGTTCTTC. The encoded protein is CASTLDRGVSYNEQFF.

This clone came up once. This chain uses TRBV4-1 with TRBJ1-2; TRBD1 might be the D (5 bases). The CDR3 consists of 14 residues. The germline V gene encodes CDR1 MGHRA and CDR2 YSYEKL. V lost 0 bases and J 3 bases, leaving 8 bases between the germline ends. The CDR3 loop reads CASSQEGTYYGYTF. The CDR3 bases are TGCGCCAGCAGCCAAGAAGGGACCTACTATGGCTACACCTTC.

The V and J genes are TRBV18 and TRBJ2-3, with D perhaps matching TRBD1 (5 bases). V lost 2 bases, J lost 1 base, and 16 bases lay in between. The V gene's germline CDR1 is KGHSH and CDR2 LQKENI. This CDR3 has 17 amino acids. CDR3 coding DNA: TGTGCCAGCTCACCAGAAGGACACTCCACGCGCACAGATACGCAGTATTTT. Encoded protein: CASSPEGHSTRTDTQYF.

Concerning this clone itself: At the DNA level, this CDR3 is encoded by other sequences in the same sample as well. The CDR3 bases are TGTGCCTGGAGTTGGGGTAGCTACGAGCAGTACTTC. This translates into CAWSWGSYEQYF. The chain recombines TRBV30 with TRBJ2-7, with D unclear. Trimming took 2 bases from V and 3 from J, leaving 8 bases between them. Germline CDR1 GTSNPN, CDR2 SVGIG (reference sequence). The CDR3 runs to 12 residues. Complete variable domain (other parts from reference TRBV30 and TRBJ2-7): SQTIHQWPATLVQPVGSPLSLECTVEGTSNPNLYWYRQAAGRGLQLLFYSVGIGQISSEVPQNLSASRPQDRQFILSSKKLLLSDSGFYLCAWSWGSYEQYFGPGTRLTVT.

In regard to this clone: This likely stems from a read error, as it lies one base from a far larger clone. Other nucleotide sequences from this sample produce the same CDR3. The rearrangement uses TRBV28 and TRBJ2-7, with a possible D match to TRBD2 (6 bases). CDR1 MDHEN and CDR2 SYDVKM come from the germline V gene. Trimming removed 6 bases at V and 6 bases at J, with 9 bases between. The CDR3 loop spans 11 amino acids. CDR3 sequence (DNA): TGTGCCAGCAGCTTCGGGGGCGAGCAGTACTTC. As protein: CASSFGGEQYF.

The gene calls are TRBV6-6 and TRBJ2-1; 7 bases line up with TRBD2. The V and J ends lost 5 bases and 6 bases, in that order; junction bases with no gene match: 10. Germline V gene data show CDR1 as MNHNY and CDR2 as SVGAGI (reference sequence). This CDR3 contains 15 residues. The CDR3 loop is CASSPLGGEGNEQFF. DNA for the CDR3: TGTGCCAGCAGTCCACTAGGTGGGGAGGGCAATGAGCAGTTCTTC.

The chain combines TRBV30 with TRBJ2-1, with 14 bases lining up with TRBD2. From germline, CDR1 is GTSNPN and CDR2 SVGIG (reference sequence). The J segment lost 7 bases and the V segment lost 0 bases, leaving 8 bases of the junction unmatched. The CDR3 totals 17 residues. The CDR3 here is CAWSVSQGLAGGNEQFF. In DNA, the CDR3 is TGTGCCTGGAGTGTTAGTCAAGGACTAGCGGGGGGAAATGAGCAGTTCTTC.

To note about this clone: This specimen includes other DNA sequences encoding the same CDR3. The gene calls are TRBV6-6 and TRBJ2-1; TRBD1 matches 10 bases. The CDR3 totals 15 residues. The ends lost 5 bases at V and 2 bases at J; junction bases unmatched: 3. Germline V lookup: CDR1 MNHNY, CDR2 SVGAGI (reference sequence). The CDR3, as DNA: TGTGCCAGCAGTCCGGGACAGGGGCCCTACAATGAGCAGTTCTTC. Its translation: CASSPGQGPYNEQFF.

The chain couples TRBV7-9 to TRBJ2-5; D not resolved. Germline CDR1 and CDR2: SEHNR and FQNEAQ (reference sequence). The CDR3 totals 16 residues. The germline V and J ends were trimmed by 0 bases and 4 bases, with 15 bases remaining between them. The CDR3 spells CASSLATESWRETQYF. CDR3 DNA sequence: TGTGCCAGCAGCTTAGCAACAGAAAGTTGGAGAGAGACCCAGTACTTC.

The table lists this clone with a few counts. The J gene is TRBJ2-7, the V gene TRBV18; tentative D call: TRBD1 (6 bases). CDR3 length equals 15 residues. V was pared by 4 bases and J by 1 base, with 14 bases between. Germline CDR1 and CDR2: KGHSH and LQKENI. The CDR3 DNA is TGTGCCAGCTCACACTTCGAGGGGGAGTCCTACGAGCAGTACTTC. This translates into CASSHFEGESYEQYF.